This TCR beta chain was identified during a study of blood T cell repertoires in COVID-19. Germline CDR1 is SGDLS and CDR2 is YYNGEE. The CDR3 is 13 amino acids. As for this clone: Compared with germline, one end of the junction differs, possibly owing to a read error. The same CDR3 can be traced to other DNA sequences in this sample.

Using immunoSEQ multiplex PCR, the repertoire was profiled, and TCRdb retains in-frame clones only, with some absent. Counted here are 9,900 or so clones, around 90% occurring once; the ten biggest clones make up about a tenth. The V call is TRBV9, the J call TRBJ1-2; no clear D gene. The sequenced sample consisted of peripheral blood. The TCR was taken from a human donor in a cohort sampled during active COVID-19. CDR3 sequence (DNA): TGCGCCAGCAGCGTAATAACACGCGGTGGCTACACCTTC. Translated: CASSVITRGGYTF.